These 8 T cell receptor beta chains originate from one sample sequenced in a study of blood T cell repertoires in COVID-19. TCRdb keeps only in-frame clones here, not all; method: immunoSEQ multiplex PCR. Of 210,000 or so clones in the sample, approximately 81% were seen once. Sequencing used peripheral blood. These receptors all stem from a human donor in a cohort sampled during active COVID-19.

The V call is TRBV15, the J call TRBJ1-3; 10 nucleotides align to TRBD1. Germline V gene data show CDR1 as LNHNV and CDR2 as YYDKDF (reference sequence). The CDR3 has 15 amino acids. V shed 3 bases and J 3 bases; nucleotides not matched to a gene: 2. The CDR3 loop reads CATSRGDRGGNTIYF. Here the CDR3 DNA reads TGTGCCACCAGCAGGGGGGACAGGGGTGGAAACACCATATATTTT.

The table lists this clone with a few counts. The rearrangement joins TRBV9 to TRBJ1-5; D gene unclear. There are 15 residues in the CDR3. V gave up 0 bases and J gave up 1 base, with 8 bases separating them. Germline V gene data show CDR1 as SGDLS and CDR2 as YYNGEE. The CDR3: CASSVGFRSNQPQHF. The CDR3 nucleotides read TGTGCCAGCAGCGTAGGGTTCAGAAGCAATCAGCCCCAGCATTTT.

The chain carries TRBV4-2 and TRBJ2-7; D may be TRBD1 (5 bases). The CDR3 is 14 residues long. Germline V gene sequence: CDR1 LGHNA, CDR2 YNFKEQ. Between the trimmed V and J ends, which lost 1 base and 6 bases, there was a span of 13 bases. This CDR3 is CASSQGGQGREQYF. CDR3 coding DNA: TGTGCCAGCAGCCAAGGTGGCCAGGGCCGCGAGCAGTACTTC.

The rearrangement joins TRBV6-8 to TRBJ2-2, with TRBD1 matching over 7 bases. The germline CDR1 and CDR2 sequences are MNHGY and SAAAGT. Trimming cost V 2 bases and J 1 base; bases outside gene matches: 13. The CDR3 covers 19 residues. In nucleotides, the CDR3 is TGTGCCAGCAGTTACAGGCTCGGACAGGCCACTCAGAACACCGGGGAGCTGTTTTTT. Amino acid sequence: CASSYRLGQATQNTGELFF.

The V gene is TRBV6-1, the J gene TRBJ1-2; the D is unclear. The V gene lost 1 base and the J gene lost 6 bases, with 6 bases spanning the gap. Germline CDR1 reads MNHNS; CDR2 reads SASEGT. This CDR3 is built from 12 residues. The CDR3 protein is CASSEGGDGYTF. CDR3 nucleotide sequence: TGTGCCAGCAGTGAAGGAGGAGATGGCTACACCTTC.

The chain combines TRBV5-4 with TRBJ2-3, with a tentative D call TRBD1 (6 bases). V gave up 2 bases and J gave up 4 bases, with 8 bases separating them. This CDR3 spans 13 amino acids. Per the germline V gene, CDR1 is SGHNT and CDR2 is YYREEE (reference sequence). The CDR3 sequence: CASSLQGADTQYF. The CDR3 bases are TGTGCCAGCAGCTTACAGGGTGCAGATACGCAGTATTTT.

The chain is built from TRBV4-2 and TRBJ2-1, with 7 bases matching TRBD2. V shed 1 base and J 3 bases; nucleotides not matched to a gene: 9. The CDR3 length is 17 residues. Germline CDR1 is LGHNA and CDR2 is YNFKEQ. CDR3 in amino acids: CASSQVKEREYYNEQFF. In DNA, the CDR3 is TGTGCCAGCAGCCAAGTGAAGGAGCGGGAATACTACAATGAGCAGTTCTTC.

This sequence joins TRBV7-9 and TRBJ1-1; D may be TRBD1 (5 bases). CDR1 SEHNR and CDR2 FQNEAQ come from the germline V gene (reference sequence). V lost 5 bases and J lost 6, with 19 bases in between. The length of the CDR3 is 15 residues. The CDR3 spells CASSPGGGLISEAFF. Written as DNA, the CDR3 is TGTGCCAGCAGCCCCGGGGGGGGATTAATCTCTGAAGCTTTCTTT.